These T cell receptor beta chains were read from a single sample in a study of CD8 T cells in Susac syndrome. TCRdb reprocessed the immunoSEQ multiplex PCR reads via MiXCR and lists one record per CDR3 protein. Of 140,000 or so distinct CDR3 sequences in the sample, roughly 96% were seen once. The sequenced material came from CD4+ T cells from PBMCs. Receptors originate from a human donor with multiple sclerosis. Both conserved end residues are part of each CDR3. A D gene is named only where the DNA matches it firmly. Clone size, where shown, is once, few, many, or a class for clones that have expanded.

J gene | D gene | V gene | clone size | CDR3 protein
TRBJ2-1 | NA | TRBV5-1 | NA | CASGYRARSYNEQFF
TRBJ2-5 | NA | TRBV5-1 | NA | CASSLGQNYQETQYF
TRBJ2-7 | TRBD1 | TRBV19 | NA | CASSTGTGGYEQYF
TRBJ1-2 | NA | TRBV13 | few | CASSWTGSGYTF
TRBJ1-2 | NA | TRBV30 | NA | CAWRGPGAVSYGYTF
TRBJ1-3 | NA | TRBV29-1 | NA | CSVGDGSGNTIYF
TRBJ2-1 | TRBD1 | TRBV15 | NA | CATSGPGTAYNEQFF
TRBJ1-6 | TRBD1 | TRBV19 | NA | CASSTATGQSKNSPLHF
TRBJ1-1 | NA | TRBV19 | NA | CASSMGAVLNTEAFF
TRBJ2-7 | NA | TRBV2 | NA | CATRRTAATYEQYF
TRBJ2-1 | NA | TRBV18 | NA | CASSRVDTGDEQFF
TRBJ2-3 | TRBD2 | TRBV29-1 | once | CSVGGRNTDTQYF
TRBJ1-6 | NA | TRBV12-3/TRBV12-4 | NA | CASSPGRSPLHF
TRBJ2-1 | NA | TRBV5-8 | NA | CASSLYAGKGNEQFF
TRBJ2-5 | NA | TRBV12-3/TRBV12-4 | NA | CASSLQATLQETQYF
TRBJ2-3 | NA | TRBV2 | NA | CASSRDTQYF
TRBJ1-2 | TRBD1 | TRBV20-1 | NA | CSARARDREGGYTF
TRBJ1-5 | NA | TRBV6-2/TRBV6-3 | NA | CASTTREGMQPQHF
TRBJ2-2 | TRBD1 | TRBV12-3/TRBV12-4 | NA | CASSTRTGARELFF
TRBJ2-2 | TRBD2 | TRBV28 | NA | CASSLRLAGRRTGELFF
TRBJ2-7 | NA | TRBV28 | NA | CASSGPISYEQYF
TRBJ1-5 | TRBD1 | TRBV20-1 | NA | CSAQIGTDDQPQHF
TRBJ2-3 | TRBD1 | TRBV4-1 | NA | CASRREGQGSTDTQYF
TRBJ1-2 | NA | TRBV6-5 | NA | CASSTPAGSYTF
TRBJ2-3 | TRBD2 | TRBV5-1 | NA | CASSSTGTTPPDTQYF
TRBJ1-3 | NA | TRBV24-1 | NA | CATSDSGGSTIYF